Each of the 25 T cell receptor beta chains below was sequenced from the same sample in a study of OX40 agonist ivuxolimab in advanced cancers. Profiled with immunoSEQ multiplex PCR; TCRdb holds only in-frame clones, not every one. The table has around 63,000 clones, more than 70% seen once; the top ten hold around 1%. This sample comprised CD4+ or CD8+ T cells sorted from blood, obtained in a trial of the OX40 agonist ivuxolimab. These receptors were taken from an adult with an advanced solid tumor such as melanoma, head and neck, liver or kidney cancer.

As to this clone: Because the CDR3's place on the DNA is in doubt, the DNA is left out and the CDR3 is given as listed by TCRdb. V gene TRBV19 combines with J gene TRBJ2-2; the table's D call, TRBD2, was not checked against the DNA. The CDR3 is 22 residues long, counting both termini. Looked up from germline, CDR1 is LNHDA and CDR2 is SQIVND (reference sequence). The CDR3 protein is CASRAGESSPGELFFKGGELFF.

A few counts support this clone. The gene calls are TRBV5-8 and TRBJ2-1; D call uncertain. The CDR3 runs 13 residues. Germline V lookup: CDR1 SGHTS, CDR2 YDEGEE. The V end lost 2 bases, the J end lost 8 bases, and 11 bases lay between the germline ends. This CDR3 reads CASSLSRLHEQFF. CDR3 DNA: TGTGCCAGCAGCTTATCCAGGCTCCATGAGCAGTTCTTC. The full variable domain, its missing parts supplied by reference TRBV5-8 and TRBJ2-1, is EAGVTQSPTHLIKTRGQQATLRCSPISGHTSVYWYQQALGLGLQFLLWYDEGEERNRGNFPPRFSGRQFPNYSSELNVNALELEDSALYLCASSLSRLHEQFFGPGTRLTVL.

The gene calls are TRBV27 and TRBJ2-7; 7 nucleotides line up with TRBD1. CDR3 length equals 16 residues. Germline values: CDR1 MNHEY, CDR2 SMNVEV (reference sequence). Losses at the gene ends were 5 bases for V and 9 bases for J; bases not matched to a gene: 19. CDR3: CASSPRGAGGYIWQYF. The CDR3 DNA follows: TGTGCCAGCAGTCCCCGTGGGGCAGGGGGTTATATCTGGCAGTACTTC.

This rearrangement joins TRBV11-2 to TRBJ2-5, with 9 bases that match TRBD1. Germline CDR1 and CDR2: SGHAT and FQNNGV. With V trimmed by 3 bases and J by 5 bases, 7 bases remained unmatched. This CDR3 comprises 15 residues. The CDR3 reads CASSLGDRVRETQYF. DNA of the CDR3: TGTGCCAGCAGCTTGGGGGACAGGGTGCGGGAGACCCAGTACTTC.

The V call is TRBV7-2, the J call TRBJ1-1; D uncertain. Germline V gene sequence: CDR1 SGHTA, CDR2 FQGNSA. CDR3 length: 13 amino acids. Trimming stripped 1 base from V and 4 bases from J, with 7 bases between. In DNA form, the CDR3 reads TGTGCCAGCAGCTTAGAGGAGGTCACTGAAGCTTTCTTT. Translation: CASSLEEVTEAFF.

V and J are TRBV19 and TRBJ1-6; a weak D match, TRBD1 (5 bases). The CDR3 extends over 13 amino acids. The V and J ends lost 4 bases and 18 bases respectively, with 19 bases between them. Germline-derived CDR1 and CDR2 are LNHDA and SQIVND (reference sequence). The DNA for the CDR3 is TGTGCCAGTAGTAAAGGACATGGCCCTCAGACCCACTTT. This translates into CASSKGHGPQTHF.

The V gene is TRBV5-6, the J gene TRBJ1-2; weak D call: TRBD1 (6 bases). V was clipped by 4 bases and J by 0 bases, with 10 bases between them. This CDR3 has 14 amino acids. Germline V gene sequence: CDR1 SGHDT, CDR2 YYEEEE. The chain's CDR3 is CASSLWGPNYGYTF. CDR3 nucleotides: TGTGCCAGCAGCCTCTGGGGGCCTAACTATGGCTACACCTTC.

The J gene is TRBJ1-2, the V gene TRBV5-6; D is undetermined. The CDR3 sequence is 14 residues long. The V and J ends lost 0 bases and 2 bases respectively, with 8 bases between them. Germline V lookup: CDR1 SGHDT, CDR2 YYEEEE. The CDR3 loop is CASSLDAKNYGYTF. The CDR3 DNA follows: TGTGCCAGCAGCTTGGATGCAAAGAACTATGGCTACACCTTC. Using reference TRBV5-6 and TRBJ1-2 for the parts outside the CDR3, the full variable domain is DAGVTQSPTHLIKTRGQQVTLRCSPKSGHDTVSWYQQALGQGPQFIFQYYEEEERQRGNFPDRFSGHQFPNYSSELNVNALLLGDSALYLCASSLDAKNYGYTFGSGTRLTVV.

This chain uses TRBV2 with TRBJ1-4, with TRBD1 matching 7 bases. The V segment lost 6 bases and the J segment 4 bases; nucleotides outside the gene matches: 5. The CDR3 spans 14 residues. CDR1 and CDR2 (germline): SNHLY, FYNNEI. The CDR3 here is CASSQTGFNEKLFF. Written as DNA, the CDR3 is TGTGCCAGCAGCCAGACAGGGTTTAATGAAAAACTGTTTTTT.

This chain links TRBV11-1 with TRBJ1-1; D is perhaps TRBD1 (6 bases). Trimming removed 5 bases at V and 5 bases at J, with 21 bases between. The V gene's germline CDR1 is SGHAT and CDR2 FQDESV (reference sequence). CDR3 length equals 16 residues. This chain's CDR3 is CASSLSSGVLGTEAFF. In nucleotides, the CDR3 is TGTGCCAGCAGCCTAAGCTCAGGGGTCCTGGGGACTGAAGCTTTCTTT.

This clone has just a few counts. This chain joins TRBV5-1 and TRBJ1-6; possible D gene TRBD1, 5 bases. Trimming removed 0 bases from V and 5 bases from J, with 9 bases in between. The CDR3 is made up of 15 amino acids. The V gene's germline CDR1 is SGHRS and CDR2 YFSETQ. CDR3 nucleotide sequence: TGCGCCAGCAGCTTGGGGCAGGGTAATAATTCACCCCTCCACTTT. It encodes CASSLGQGNNSPLHF. The variable domain in full, with the rest retrieved from reference TRBV5-1 and TRBJ1-6, is KAGVTQTPRYLIKTRGQQVTLSCSPISGHRSVSWYQQTPGQGLQFLFEYFSETQRNKGNFPGRFSGRQFSNSRSEMNVSTLELGDSALYLCASSLGQGNNSPLHFGNGTRLTVT.

This sequence joins TRBV11-3 and TRBJ2-4; D not resolved. Trimming left V 2 bases short and J 2 bases short, with 13 bases between. Per the germline V gene, CDR1 is SGHNT and CDR2 is YENEEA. This CDR3 region has 16 residues. This chain's CDR3 is CASSLIWGETKNIQYF. CDR3 in DNA: TGTGCCAGCAGCTTAATCTGGGGTGAGACCAAAAACATTCAGTACTTC. The entire variable domain, with the rest obtained from reference TRBV11-3 and TRBJ2-4, is as follows: EAGVVQSPRYKIIEKKQPVAFWCNPISGHNTLYWYLQNLGQGPELLIRYENEEAVDDSQLPKDRFSAERLKGVDSTLKIQPAELGDSAVYLCASSLIWGETKNIQYFGAGTRLSVL.

The chain has TRBV6-1 and TRBJ1-1; D ambiguous. Germline CDR1 and CDR2: MNHNS and SASEGT. Between the trimmed V and J ends, which lost 6 bases and 4 bases, there was a span of 15 bases. This CDR3 contains 14 residues. The DNA for the CDR3 is TGTGCCAGCAGGGTCGGGGAAGTAAGCACTGAAGCTTTCTTT. This gives the protein CASRVGEVSTEAFF.

The chain employs TRBV5-1 and TRBJ2-5; D remains unclear. This CDR3 is built from 14 residues. Germline values: CDR1 SGHRS, CDR2 YFSETQ. Trimming shortened V by 1 base and J by 4 bases, and 11 bases separated the two germline ends. The CDR3 loop reads CASSLLGRRETQYF. CDR3 sequence (DNA): TGCGCCAGCAGCTTGTTAGGGCGGAGAGAGACCCAGTACTTC.

This chain links TRBV4-1 with TRBJ1-2, with TRBD1 as a possible D gene (5 bases). V was trimmed by 4 bases and J by 2 bases, leaving 17 bases between them. The CDR3 runs 16 residues. Germline V gives CDR1 MGHRA, CDR2 YSYEKL. The CDR3 region has the DNA TGCGCCAGCAGCCCTTTTCCGGGGGTCCAGAACTATGGCTACACCTTC. Encoded protein: CASSPFPGVQNYGYTF.

The DNA of the CDR3 is TGTGCCAGCAGTGAAGTATCAGGGGTTAATGAAAAACTGTTTTTT. It yields the protein CASSEVSGVNEKLFF. This chain joins TRBV25-1 and TRBJ1-4; D might be TRBD1 (6 bases). The ends were cut back, 2 bases at V and 4 bases at J, with 11 bases in the middle. CDR3 length equals 15 residues. Germline CDR1 MGHDK, CDR2 SYGVNS.

The V and J genes are TRBV25-1 and TRBJ2-5, with 10 positions matching TRBD2. The ends lost 4 bases at V and 5 bases at J; junction bases unmatched: 10. Germline loops: CDR1 MGHDK, CDR2 SYGVNS. There are 16 residues in the CDR3. CDR3 amino acids: CASSAPYGLADETQYF. The CDR3 nucleotides read TGTGCCAGCAGTGCGCCCTACGGACTAGCGGACGAGACCCAGTACTTC.

The chain joins TRBV19 to TRBJ2-7; D may be TRBD1 or TRBD2 (5 bases each). The V gene's germline CDR1 is LNHDA and CDR2 SQIVND (reference sequence). The V end lost 9 bases, the J end lost 0 bases, and 18 bases lay between the germline ends. The CDR3 totals 15 residues. CDR3 amino acids: CARGDGEMSSYEQYF. The CDR3 DNA sequence: TGTGCCAGAGGGGACGGGGAGATGAGCTCCTACGAGCAGTACTTC.

This chain links TRBV4-1 with TRBJ2-7, with a weak D call TRBD1 (6 bases). Trimming removed 3 bases at V and 6 bases at J, with 15 bases between. Germline CDR1 is MGHRA and CDR2 is YSYEKL. The CDR3 runs 14 residues. CDR3 nucleotides: TGCGCCAGCAGCCACGGACAGCCCAACTCCGAGCAGTACTTC. Protein sequence: CASSHGQPNSEQYF.

V gene TRBV10-2 combines with J gene TRBJ1-6; D might be TRBD1 (5 bases). Germline CDR1 WSHSY, CDR2 SAAADI. The CDR3 sequence is 13 residues long. V dropped 4 bases and J dropped 10 bases, with 11 bases sitting between them. CDR3 in DNA: TGCGCCAGCAGTGTACAGGTGGAGTCACCCCTCCACTTT. It encodes CASSVQVESPLHF.

The chain combines TRBV5-4 with TRBJ2-7, with TRBD1 identical over 9 bases. Trimming cost V 2 bases and J 4 bases; bases outside gene matches: 4. There are 14 residues in the CDR3. Germline V lookup: CDR1 SGHNT, CDR2 YYREEE (reference sequence). CDR3 region: CASSFGDRVYEQYF. In DNA, the CDR3 is TGTGCCAGCAGCTTCGGGGACAGGGTTTACGAGCAGTACTTC.

The chain combines TRBV4-2 with TRBJ2-3; no clear D. Germline V gene sequence: CDR1 LGHNA, CDR2 YNFKEQ. Trimming took 1 base from V and 6 from J, leaving 17 bases between them. The CDR3 sequence is 16 residues long. This chain's CDR3 is CASSQAQPVGMDTQYF. The CDR3 coding sequence is TGTGCCAGCAGCCAAGCGCAACCGGTCGGCATGGATACGCAGTATTTT.

This chain connects TRBV10-3 to TRBJ2-7; D remains ambiguous. Germline values: CDR1 ENHRY, CDR2 SYGVKD. CDR3 size: 11 residues. V lost 3 bases, J lost 5 bases, and 5 bases lay in between. Here the CDR3 reads CAISEIDEQYF. CDR3 coding DNA: TGTGCCATCAGTGAAATAGACGAGCAGTACTTC.

J is TRBJ2-5 and V is TRBV11-2, with D perhaps TRBD2 (7 bases). Trimming removed 1 base at V and 1 base at J, with 13 bases between. This CDR3 comprises 16 residues. Germline CDR1 reads SGHAT; CDR2 reads FQNNGV. CDR3 sequence: CASSLVGGATQETQYF. CDR3 nucleotide sequence: TGTGCCAGCAGCTTAGTGGGGGGGGCTACCCAAGAGACCCAGTACTTC.

This chain uses TRBV5-4 with TRBJ2-5; no clear D gene. Germline V gene data show CDR1 as SGHNT and CDR2 as YYREEE (reference sequence). Trimming left V 2 bases short and J 1 base short, with 0 bases between. The CDR3 has 11 amino acids. As DNA, the CDR3 is TGTGCCAGCAGCTTCCAAGAGACCCAGTACTTC. It encodes CASSFQETQYF.